This TCR beta chain was sequenced in a study of OX40 agonist ivuxolimab in advanced cancers. Study results and caveats: A proportion of nonresponders additionally exhibited low normalized T-cell clonal expansion.

Exclusion of a patient followed from autoimmune disease history or systemic immunosuppression. Peripheral blood came from all dose cohorts at three timepoints. The CDR3 consists of 14 residues. CDR1 is MNHEY, CDR2 SMNVEV, per germline (reference sequence). V was cut by 2 bases and J by 6 bases, with 14 bases left in between. TCRdb's copy holds only in-frame clones and misses some; the assay was immunoSEQ multiplex PCR. The repertoire holds approximately 89,000 clones, around 86% seen once, with more than 0.25% in the top ten. A word on this clone: Its antigen is currently unknown.

The sequence derives from an adult with an advanced solid tumor such as melanoma, head and neck, liver or kidney cancer. This rearrangement joins TRBV27 to TRBJ2-7; D is perhaps TRBD2 (6 bases). Sequenced material: CD4+ or CD8+ T cells sorted from blood, taken in a trial of the OX40 agonist ivuxolimab. CDR3: CASSLQGGDAEQYF. CDR3 coding DNA: TGTGCCAGCAGTTTACAGGGAGGCGACGCCGAGCAGTACTTC.